This T cell receptor beta chain comes out of a study of OX40 agonist ivuxolimab in advanced cancers. Broader study findings: Dosing at 0.1 to 3.0 mg/kg was accompanied by clonal expansion of CD4+ and CD8+ blood T cells by week 6.

The count of this clone is one. The antigen remains unidentified. Libraries were prepared by immunoSEQ multiplex PCR; TCRdb keeps only in-frame clonotypes and omits some of them. Counted here are 60,000 to 65,000 clones, around 90% occurring once; the ten biggest clones make up roughly 5.5%. The J segment lost 3 bases and the V segment lost 3 bases, leaving 2 bases of the junction unmatched. The CDR3 contains 13 residues. Germline V gene data show CDR1 as SGHDT and CDR2 as YYEEEE. Specimen: CD4+ or CD8+ T cells sorted from blood, collected in a trial of the OX40 agonist ivuxolimab. The rearrangement uses TRBV5-6 and TRBJ2-7, with 8 bases that match TRBD2. The clonotype comes from an adult with an advanced solid tumor such as melanoma, head and neck, liver or kidney cancer. In DNA form, the CDR3 reads TGTGCCAGCAGCTCGGGACTAGTCTACGAGCAGTACTTC. Its translation: CASSSGLVYEQYF.